This TCR beta chain originates from a study of B cell selection in AIRE deficiency. Study results and caveats: Only approximately 10% of approximately 3,700 shared Treg sequences were patient-specific; roughly 30% healthy-specific. Shorter CDR3s marked shared Treg sequences, biased toward few non-templated insertions. Patient Tconv cells held around 30% of Treg sequences shared by healthy donors.

Details on this clone: What it binds is not known.

Germline CDR1 SEHNR, CDR2 FQNEAQ (reference sequence). The CDR3 contains 13 residues. The J segment lost 3 bases and the V segment lost 5 bases, leaving 3 bases of the junction unmatched. Regulatory T cells were sorted as CD4+CD25hiCD127low/negative. Authors' data handling: Treg pools: some 5.6x10^4 distinct patient, 9.56x10^4 donor TCRbeta sequences. Generated by immunoSEQ multiplex PCR, the TCRdb table keeps only in-frame clones and is missing some. V, J and clone size reflect that table, while D and trimming were determined from the DNA. The repertoire holds about 26,000 clones, with 92% as singletons.

This chain joins TRBV7-9 and TRBJ1-1; 7 bases agree with TRBD1. Input material: CD4+CD25+ Tregs sorted from PBMCs. This TCR came from a human donor in good health. In nucleotides, the CDR3 is TGTGCCAGCAGCAGGGGGCTTGACACTGAAGCTTTCTTT. Translated, it gives CASSRGLDTEAFF.